Shown below are 27 T cell receptor beta chains from a single sample sequenced in a study of blood T cells in healthy people across ages. A second roughly 6 to 12 cycle PCR used barcoded and J-beta primers. TCRdb called the 5' RACE reads again in MiXCR, with one record for every CDR3 protein. The sample has approximately 1.5 million distinct CDR3 sequences; around 35% are singletons. Material: blood. These receptors all come from a woman aged 25 to 39 in good health.

This chain's CDR3 is CASRTSGGSNEQFF. For the CDR3, the DNA is TGTGCCAGTAGGACTAGCGGGGGCTCTAATGAGCAGTTCTTC. The chain uses TRBV2 and TRBJ2-1; 13 nucleotides line up with TRBD2. CDR3 length equals 14 residues. With 9 bases clipped from V and 7 bases from J, the junction kept 6 bases outside the gene matches. Germline V gives CDR1 SNHLY, CDR2 FYNNEI.

DNA for the CDR3: TGTGCCAGCAGCTTGGCGGGACAGGGGCACTATGGCTACACCTTC. Protein: CASSLAGQGHYGYTF. The rearrangement uses TRBV5-4 and TRBJ1-2, with 10 bases identical to TRBD1. The V gene's germline CDR1 is SGHNT and CDR2 YYREEE (reference sequence). The trim removed 0 bases at V and 3 bases at J, leaving 2 bases unmatched. The CDR3 consists of 15 residues.

In its sample, this clonotype was seen a few times. V usage is TRBV4-2 and J usage is TRBJ1-2, with a weak D call TRBD1 (5 bases). Germline V gives CDR1 LGHNA, CDR2 YNFKEQ. This CDR3 is 16 amino acids long. V gave up 0 bases and J gave up 5 bases, with 16 bases separating them. Here the CDR3 reads CASSQDRAGTGYGYTF. As DNA, the CDR3 is TGTGCCAGCAGCCAAGATCGGGCCGGGACGGGGTATGGCTACACCTTC.

This clonotype showed up just a few times. The chain joins TRBV15 to TRBJ1-5; tentatively, D is TRBD1 (5 bases). Germline values: CDR1 LNHNV, CDR2 YYDKDF (reference sequence). Trimming removed 1 base at V and 5 bases at J, with 15 bases between. The CDR3 runs 16 residues. The CDR3 DNA sequence: TGTGCCACCAGCAGAGGATCCGGGGGTTCGGATCAGCCCCAGCATTTT. It yields the protein CATSRGSGGSDQPQHF.

The rearrangement uses TRBV6-4 and TRBJ2-3; no reliable D call. This CDR3 contains 14 residues. The V gene lost 6 bases and the J gene lost 0 bases, with 10 bases spanning the gap. The germline CDR1 and CDR2 sequences are MRHNA and SNTAGT. In DNA, the CDR3 is TGTGCCAGCAGCCAACGGGCGAGCACAGATACGCAGTATTTT. Translated: CASSQRASTDTQYF.

This clonotype was counted between two and nine times. The gene calls are TRBV11-2 and TRBJ2-7; D ambiguous. Trimming took off 10 bases at V and 1 base at J, with 23 bases between the two ends. This CDR3 is built from 16 residues. Germline values: CDR1 SGHAT, CDR2 FQNNGV. The CDR3 DNA reads as TGTGCCACCGAGAAGTATGAACGCATAACATCCTACGAGCAGTACTTC. Protein: CATEKYERITSYEQYF.

This clonotype was detected many times. The chain joins TRBV29-1 to TRBJ2-7; either TRBD1 or TRBD2 may supply D (5 bases each). The CDR3 totals 14 residues. V was trimmed by 4 bases and J by 1 base, leaving 14 bases between them. CDR1 is SQVTM, CDR2 ANQGSEA, per germline. CDR3 loop: CSVVFGTASYEQYF. The CDR3 bases are TGCAGCGTTGTTTTTGGGACCGCTTCCTACGAGCAGTACTTC.

V usage is TRBV6-1 and J usage is TRBJ2-6; D perhaps matches TRBD2 (6 bases). This CDR3 is 17 amino acids long. CDR1 MNHNS and CDR2 SASEGT come from the germline V gene. V lost 6 bases, J lost 0 bases, and 15 bases lay in between. The CDR3 coding sequence is TGTGCCAGCAGCTTGGAAGGGACTTACTCTGGGGCCAACGTCCTGACTTTC. Translating gives CASSLEGTYSGANVLTF.

This sequence joins TRBV19 and TRBJ1-2; 7 bases fit TRBD1. V shed 7 bases and J 7 bases; nucleotides not matched to a gene: 12. The CDR3 runs 14 residues. Germline V CDR1 and CDR2: LNHDA, SQIVND (reference sequence). Written as DNA, the CDR3 is TGTGCCAGTAACATCAGGGGGAACTTATTTGGCTACACCTTC. This codes for CASNIRGNLFGYTF.

This clonotype came up a few times. The rearrangement uses TRBV10-1 and TRBJ2-2; D unclear. V lost 2 bases to trimming and J lost 5 bases, with 6 bases between them. Germline values: CDR1 WNHNN, CDR2 SYGVQD (reference sequence). This CDR3 region has 13 residues. The CDR3 DNA reads as TGCGCCAGCAGTGAGAGGTTAACCGGGGAGCTGTTTTTT. This gives the protein CASSERLTGELFF.

V gene TRBV5-1 combines with J gene TRBJ2-3; TRBD1 matches 11 bases. The length of the CDR3 is 17 residues. Trimming removed 4 bases from V and 3 bases from J; junction bases left unmatched: 10. Germline CDR1 reads SGHRS; CDR2 reads YFSETQ. The CDR3: CASSPRGQGAVTDTQYF. The CDR3 DNA is TGCGCCAGCAGCCCCAGAGGACAGGGGGCGGTTACAGATACGCAGTATTTT.

This clonotype showed up just a few times. V usage is TRBV7-8 and J usage is TRBJ2-5; 8 positions agree with TRBD1. Germline assignment: CDR1 SGHVS and CDR2 FQNEAQ. The CDR3 is 14 residues long. V shed 5 bases, J shed 7 bases, and the junction held 9 bases outside the gene matches. In DNA, the CDR3 is TGTGCCAGCAGCGCGCAAGGACAGGGCGGGACCCAGTACTTC. Its protein is CASSAQGQGGTQYF.

The chain has TRBV18 and TRBJ2-4; D uncertain. The CDR3 has 16 residues. Germline CDR1 reads KGHSH; CDR2 reads LQKENI. V lost 3 bases, J lost 3 bases, and 15 bases lay in between. The CDR3 DNA sequence: TGTGCCAGCTCACCGGTATATCAGTCGGACAAAAACATTCAGTACTTC. It encodes CASSPVYQSDKNIQYF. Supplemented by reference TRBV18 and TRBJ2-4, the full variable domain reads NAGVMQNPRHLVRRRGQEARLRCSPMKGHSHVYWYRQLPEEGLKFMVYLQKENIIDESGMPKERFSAEFPKEGPSILRIQQVVRGDSAAYFCASSPVYQSDKNIQYFGAGTRLSVL.

V gene TRBV15 combines with J gene TRBJ1-2; D is unresolved. The V end lost 0 bases, the J end lost 4 bases, and 18 bases lay between the germline ends. Germline V gene data show CDR1 as LNHNV and CDR2 as YYDKDF (reference sequence). The CDR3 is made up of 17 amino acids. The CDR3 loop is CATSRDQVTGVSYGYTF. The CDR3 DNA reads as TGTGCCACCAGCAGAGATCAAGTAACGGGAGTCAGCTATGGCTACACCTTC.

To note about this clonotype: One junction end does not reproduce the germline sequence, and a read error may be involved. The chain employs TRBV20-1 and TRBJ2-1; 7 bases map to TRBD1. The CDR3 extends over 15 amino acids. Germline CDR1 reads DFQATT; CDR2 reads SNEGSKA (reference sequence). The CDR3 spells CGAPSVDRLNNEQFF. CDR3 in DNA: TGCGGTGCTCCCTCAGTGGACAGGTTGAACAATGAGCAGTTCTTC.

The genes are TRBV2 and TRBJ2-3, with D uncertain. The V and J ends lost 8 bases and 6 bases respectively, with 15 bases between them. The CDR3 is 13 amino acids. CDR1 is SNHLY, CDR2 FYNNEI, per germline. The CDR3 region has the DNA TGTGCCAGCCTCCGTTTCCCCGGGGATACGCAGTATTTT. Translated, it gives CASLRFPGDTQYF.

The J gene is TRBJ1-1, the V gene TRBV20-1; TRBD1 agrees at 10 bases. This CDR3 contains 16 residues. V shed 5 bases, J shed 4 bases, and the junction held 13 bases outside the gene matches. Germline V gene lookup returns CDR1 DFQATT and CDR2 SNEGSKA (reference sequence). The CDR3 DNA sequence: TGCAGTGCTCACGTCCCGGGACAGGGGTCGGGCACTGAAGCTTTCTTT. The encoded protein is CSAHVPGQGSGTEAFF.

Details on this clonotype: A read error may account for a junction end that differs from germline. The rearrangement joins TRBV5-1 to TRBJ2-5, with D hard to call. The V gene's germline CDR1 is SGHRS and CDR2 YFSETQ. The CDR3 extends over 12 amino acids. The CDR3 sequence is CASSLSQETRYF. CDR3 nucleotide sequence: TGCGCCAGCAGCTTGAGTCAAGAGACCCGGTACTTC.

DNA of the CDR3: TGTGCCAGCAGTTACAGGAGTCCAGGGGCGACTAATGAAAAACTGTTTTTT. It codes for CASSYRSPGATNEKLFF. J is TRBJ1-4 and V is TRBV6-6, with a tentative D call TRBD1 (6 bases). Per germline, CDR1 MNHNY and CDR2 SVGAGI (reference sequence). Trimming shortened V by 2 bases and J by 2 bases, and 15 bases separated the two germline ends. The CDR3 length is 17 residues.

The chain employs TRBV12-3 or TRBV12-4 and TRBJ2-5; a weak D match, TRBD2 (5 bases). The CDR3 sequence is 14 residues long. The germline V and J ends were trimmed by 3 bases and 5 bases, with 13 bases remaining between them. CDR3 in amino acids: CASSLVGEPETQYF. Written as DNA, the CDR3 is TGTGCCAGCAGTTTGGTCGGGGAACCGGAGACCCAGTACTTC.

J is TRBJ1-1 and V is TRBV9; D is unclear. CDR3 length: 13 residues. V lost 0 bases, J lost 5 bases, and 8 bases lay in between. CDR1 is SGDLS, CDR2 YYNGEE, per germline. The CDR3 spells CASSVVVGTEAFF. The CDR3 nucleotides read TGTGCCAGCAGCGTAGTTGTGGGAACTGAAGCTTTCTTT.

The sample holds a few counts of this clonotype. This chain links TRBV27 with TRBJ2-1; TRBD2 might be the D (6 bases). With 8 bases removed from V and 3 bases from J, the gap between germline ends came to 17 bases. The CDR3 is 15 residues long. Germline V CDR1 and CDR2: MNHEY, SMNVEV (reference sequence). The CDR3, as DNA: TGTGCCAGCGGGTTAGGCGGGGCCGGCTACAATGAGCAGTTCTTC. It yields the protein CASGLGGAGYNEQFF.

V usage is TRBV10-3 and J usage is TRBJ2-3; perhaps TRBD2 as D (7 bases). Germline CDR1 and CDR2: ENHRY and SYGVKD. Trimming stripped 11 bases from V and 4 bases from J, with 22 bases between. There are 15 residues in the CDR3. The CDR3 is CAGAGGRETSDTQYF. For the CDR3, the DNA is TGTGCCGGGGCTGGGGGGCGGGAGACATCAGATACGCAGTATTTT.

The gene calls are TRBV4-1 and TRBJ1-1; no definite D call. CDR3 length equals 14 residues. Germline assignment: CDR1 MGHRA and CDR2 YSYEKL. V was cut by 1 base and J by 4 bases, with 10 bases left in between. CDR3 nucleotide sequence: TGCGCCAGCAGCCAAGTTCATGGGAGCACTGAAGCTTTCTTT. Protein product: CASSQVHGSTEAFF.

The chain employs TRBV20-1 and TRBJ2-6; 8 positions agree with TRBD1. With V trimmed by 5 bases and J by 3 bases, 9 bases remained unmatched. CDR1 DFQATT and CDR2 SNEGSKA come from the germline V gene (reference sequence). This CDR3 region has 16 residues. The CDR3 is CSAYGTGGYGANVLTF. The CDR3 DNA is TGCAGTGCTTATGGGACAGGCGGGTATGGGGCCAACGTCCTGACTTTC.

This clonotype has more than one count but fewer than ten. This rearrangement joins TRBV20-1 to TRBJ1-2; TRBD1 agrees at 8 bases. With 1 base clipped from V and 1 base from J, the junction kept 8 bases outside the gene matches. Germline V gene data show CDR1 as DFQATT and CDR2 as SNEGSKA (reference sequence). The CDR3 has 16 amino acids. For the CDR3, the DNA is TGCAGTGCTAGAGTCCCTTCAGGGGGCGATAACTATGGCTACACCTTC. This gives the protein CSARVPSGGDNYGYTF.

Details on this clonotype: The germline gene is not matched at one end of the junction; a read error may be the cause. The chain employs TRBV4-1 and TRBJ2-1, with D perhaps being TRBD1 or TRBD2 (7 bases each). The germline gives CDR1 MGHRA, CDR2 YSYEKL. CDR3 length: 17 amino acids. The DNA of the CDR3 is TGCGCCCGCAGCCGGAGTAGCAGGGGGGGTGTGGGCAATGAGCAGTTCTTC. Translation gives CARSRSSRGGVGNEQFF.